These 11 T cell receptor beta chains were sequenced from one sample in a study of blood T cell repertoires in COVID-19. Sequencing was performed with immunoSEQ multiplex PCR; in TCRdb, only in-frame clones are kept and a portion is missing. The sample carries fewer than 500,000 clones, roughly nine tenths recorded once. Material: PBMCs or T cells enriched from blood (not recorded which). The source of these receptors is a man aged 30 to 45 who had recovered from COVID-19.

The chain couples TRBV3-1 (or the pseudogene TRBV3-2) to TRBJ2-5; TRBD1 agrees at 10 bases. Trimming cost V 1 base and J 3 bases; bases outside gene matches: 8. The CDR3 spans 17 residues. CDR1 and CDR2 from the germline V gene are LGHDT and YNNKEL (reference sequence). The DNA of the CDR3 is TGTGCCAGCAGCCAAGGGGGCCCCGGGACAGGGGAAGAGACCCAGTACTTC. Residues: CASSQGGPGTGEETQYF.

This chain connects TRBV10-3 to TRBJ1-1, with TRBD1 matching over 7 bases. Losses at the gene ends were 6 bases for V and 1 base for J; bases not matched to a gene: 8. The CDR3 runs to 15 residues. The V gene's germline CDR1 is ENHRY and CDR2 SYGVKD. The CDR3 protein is CAIRTGTEGNTEAFF. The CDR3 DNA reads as TGTGCCATCAGAACCGGGACAGAAGGGAACACTGAAGCTTTCTTT.

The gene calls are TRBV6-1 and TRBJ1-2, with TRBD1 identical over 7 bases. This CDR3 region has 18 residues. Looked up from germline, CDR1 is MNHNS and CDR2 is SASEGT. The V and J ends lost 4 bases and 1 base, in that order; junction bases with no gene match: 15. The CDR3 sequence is CASSARNSEGAYNYGYTF. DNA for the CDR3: TGTGCCAGCAGTGCTCGGAATTCCGAGGGGGCTTATAACTATGGCTACACCTTC.

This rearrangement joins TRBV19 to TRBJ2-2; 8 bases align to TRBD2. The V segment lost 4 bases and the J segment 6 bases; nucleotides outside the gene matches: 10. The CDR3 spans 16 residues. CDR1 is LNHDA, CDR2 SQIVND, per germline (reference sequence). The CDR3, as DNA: TGTGCCAGTAGTAAAGGACGGGAGGGCAGTCCCGGGGAGCTGTTTTTT. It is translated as CASSKGREGSPGELFF.

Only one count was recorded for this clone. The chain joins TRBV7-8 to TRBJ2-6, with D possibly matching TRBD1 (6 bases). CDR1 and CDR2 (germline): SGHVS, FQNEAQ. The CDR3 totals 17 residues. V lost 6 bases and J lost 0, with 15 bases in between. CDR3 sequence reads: CASRKNRESSGANVLTF. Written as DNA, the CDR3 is TGTGCCAGCAGAAAGAACAGGGAAAGCTCTGGGGCCAACGTCCTGACTTTC.

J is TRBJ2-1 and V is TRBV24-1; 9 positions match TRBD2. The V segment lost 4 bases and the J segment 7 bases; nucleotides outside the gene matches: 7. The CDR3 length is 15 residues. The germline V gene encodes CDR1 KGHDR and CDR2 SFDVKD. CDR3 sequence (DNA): TGTGCCACCAGTGAATTAGCGGGAGTGGGGAATGAGCAGTTCTTC. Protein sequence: CATSELAGVGNEQFF.

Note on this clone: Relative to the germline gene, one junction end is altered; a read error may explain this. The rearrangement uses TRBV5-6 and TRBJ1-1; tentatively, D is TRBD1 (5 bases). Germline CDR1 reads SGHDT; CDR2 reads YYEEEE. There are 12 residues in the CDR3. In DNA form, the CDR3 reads TGTGCCAGCAGCTTCAGGACAAGGGAAAGGATCTTT. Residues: CASSFRTRERIF.

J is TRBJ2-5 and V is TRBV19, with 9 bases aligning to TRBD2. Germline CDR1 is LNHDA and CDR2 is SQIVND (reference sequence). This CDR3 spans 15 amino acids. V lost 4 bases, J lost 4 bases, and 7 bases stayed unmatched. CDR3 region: CASSKRLAGRETQYF. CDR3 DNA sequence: TGTGCCAGTAGTAAGAGGCTAGCGGGAAGAGAGACCCAGTACTTC.

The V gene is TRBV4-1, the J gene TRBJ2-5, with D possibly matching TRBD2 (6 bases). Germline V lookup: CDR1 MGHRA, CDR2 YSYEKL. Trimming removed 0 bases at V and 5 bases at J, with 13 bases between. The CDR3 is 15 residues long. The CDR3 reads CASSQETSRAETQYF. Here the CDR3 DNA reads TGCGCCAGCAGCCAAGAAACTAGCAGAGCGGAGACCCAGTACTTC.

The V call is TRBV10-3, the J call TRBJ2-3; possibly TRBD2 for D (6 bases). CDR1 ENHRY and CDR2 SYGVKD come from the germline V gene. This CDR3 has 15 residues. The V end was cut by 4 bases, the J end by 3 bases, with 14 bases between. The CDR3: CAISGRGGDTDTQYF. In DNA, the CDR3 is TGTGCCATCAGTGGACGCGGCGGGGATACAGATACGCAGTATTTT.

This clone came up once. CDR3 bases: TGTGCCAGCAGCTTAGGTTCAGTCCCCTACGAGCAGTACTTC. This gives the protein CASSLGSVPYEQYF. V is TRBV7-8 and J is TRBJ2-7; D is ambiguous. The ends were cut back, 1 base at V and 2 bases at J, with 9 bases in the middle. CDR1 is SGHVS, CDR2 FQNEAQ, per germline. This CDR3 spans 14 amino acids.